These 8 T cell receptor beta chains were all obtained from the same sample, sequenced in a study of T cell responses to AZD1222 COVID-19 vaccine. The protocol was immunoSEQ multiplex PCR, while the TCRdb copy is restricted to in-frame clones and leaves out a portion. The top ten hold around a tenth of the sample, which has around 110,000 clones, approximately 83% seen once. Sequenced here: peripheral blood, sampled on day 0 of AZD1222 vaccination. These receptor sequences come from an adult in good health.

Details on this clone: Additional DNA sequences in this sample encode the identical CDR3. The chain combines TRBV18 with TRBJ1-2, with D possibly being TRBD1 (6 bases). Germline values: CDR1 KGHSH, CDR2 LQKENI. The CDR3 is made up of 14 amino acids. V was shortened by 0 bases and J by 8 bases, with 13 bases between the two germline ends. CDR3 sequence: CASSPPGTRYGYTF. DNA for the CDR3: TGTGCCAGCTCACCACCTGGGACACGATACGGCTACACCTTC.

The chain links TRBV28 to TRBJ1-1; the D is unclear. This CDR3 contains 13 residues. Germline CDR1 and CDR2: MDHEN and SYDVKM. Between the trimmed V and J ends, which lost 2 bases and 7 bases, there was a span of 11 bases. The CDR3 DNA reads TGTGCCAGCAGTTTAGGAGGGTCTAATGAAGCTTTCTTT. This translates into CASSLGGSNEAFF.

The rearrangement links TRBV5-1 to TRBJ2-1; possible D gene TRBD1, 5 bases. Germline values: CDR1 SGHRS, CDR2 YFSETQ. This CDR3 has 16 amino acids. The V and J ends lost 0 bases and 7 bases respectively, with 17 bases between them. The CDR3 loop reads CASSLASMGRNNEQFF. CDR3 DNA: TGCGCCAGCAGCTTGGCCAGTATGGGGCGTAATAATGAGCAGTTCTTC.

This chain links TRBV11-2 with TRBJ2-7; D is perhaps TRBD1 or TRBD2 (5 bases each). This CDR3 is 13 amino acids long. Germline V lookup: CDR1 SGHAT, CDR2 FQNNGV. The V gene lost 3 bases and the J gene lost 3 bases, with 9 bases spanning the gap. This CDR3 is CASSFGTFYEQYF. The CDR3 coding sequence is TGTGCCAGCAGCTTTGGGACCTTCTACGAGCAGTACTTC.

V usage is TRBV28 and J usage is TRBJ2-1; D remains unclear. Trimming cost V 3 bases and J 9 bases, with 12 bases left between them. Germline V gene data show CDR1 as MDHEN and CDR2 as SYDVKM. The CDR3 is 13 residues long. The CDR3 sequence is CASSFSGVREQFF. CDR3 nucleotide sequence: TGTGCCAGCAGTTTTTCGGGCGTTCGTGAGCAGTTCTTC.

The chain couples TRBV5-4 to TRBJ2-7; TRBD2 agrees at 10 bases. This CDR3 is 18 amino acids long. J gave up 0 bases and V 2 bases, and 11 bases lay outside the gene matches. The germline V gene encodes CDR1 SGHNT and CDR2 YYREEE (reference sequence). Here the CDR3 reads CASSLGAGGATISYEQYF. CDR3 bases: TGTGCCAGCAGCTTAGGAGCGGGAGGGGCCACAATCTCCTACGAGCAGTACTTC.

The CDR3 spells CASSIYPGVRGYTF. DNA for the CDR3: TGTGCCAGTAGTATCTACCCTGGCGTCCGAGGCTACACCTTC. This chain joins TRBV19 and TRBJ1-2, with no clear D. V dropped 3 bases and J dropped 8 bases, with 16 bases sitting between them. Germline V lookup: CDR1 LNHDA, CDR2 SQIVND (reference sequence). The CDR3 is made up of 14 amino acids.

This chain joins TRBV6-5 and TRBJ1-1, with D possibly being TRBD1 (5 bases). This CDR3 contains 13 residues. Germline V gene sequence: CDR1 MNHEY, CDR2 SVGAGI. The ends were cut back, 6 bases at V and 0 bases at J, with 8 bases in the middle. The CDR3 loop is CASSPRVNTEAFF. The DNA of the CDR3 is TGTGCCAGCAGCCCCAGGGTGAACACTGAAGCTTTCTTT.